These 19 T cell receptor beta chains were all obtained from the same sample, sequenced in a study of cytomegalovirus exposure and HLA in healthy donors. PCR used 60 Vbeta primers and 13 Jbeta primers. The table came from immunoSEQ multiplex PCR; TCRdb's copy has only in-frame clones and leaves some out. Of 310,000 or so clones in the sample, about 90% were seen once. The specimen was PBMCs. The receptor set was obtained from a woman aged 18-29 years in good health and CMV-seronegative.

The V gene is TRBV6-5, the J gene TRBJ2-7, with TRBD1 matching over 7 bases. Germline V gene lookup returns CDR1 MNHEY and CDR2 SVGAGI. V shed 1 base, J shed 3 bases, and the junction held 9 bases outside the gene matches. The CDR3 loop spans 16 amino acids. The CDR3 loop reads CASSYLPGTEGYEQYF. CDR3 in DNA: TGTGCCAGCAGTTACTTACCCGGGACAGAGGGCTACGAGCAGTACTTC.

The chain recombines TRBV10-3 with TRBJ2-7, with D possibly being TRBD2 (7 bases). Germline V gene sequence: CDR1 ENHRY, CDR2 SYGVKD. The CDR3 length is 15 residues. Trimming removed 0 bases from V and 2 bases from J, with 11 bases in between. The DNA for the CDR3 is TGTGCCATCAGTGAGTCTAGGGGGGGGGCCTACGAGCAGTACTTC. This gives the protein CAISESRGGAYEQYF.

CDR3 bases: TGTGCCAGCAGTTACCTCGGGGGGGCAACCGGGGAGCTGTTTTTT. Protein product: CASSYLGGATGELFF. This chain joins TRBV6-5 and TRBJ2-2; 8 bases agree with TRBD2. Germline V gene sequence: CDR1 MNHEY, CDR2 SVGAGI. This CDR3 has 15 amino acids. With V trimmed by 2 bases and J by 5 bases, 4 bases remained unmatched.

This clone has only a few counts. V and J are TRBV19 and TRBJ2-6; tentatively, D is TRBD1 (7 bases). Germline CDR1 and CDR2: LNHDA and SQIVND (reference sequence). V lost 10 bases to trimming and J lost 0 bases, with 19 bases between them. This CDR3 is built from 17 residues. Here the CDR3 reads CATSRAGGYSGANVLTF. The CDR3 nucleotides are TGTGCCACCTCGCGGGCAGGGGGGTACTCTGGGGCCAACGTCCTGACTTTC.

The chain carries TRBV5-5 and TRBJ1-3; D may be TRBD1 (6 bases). The V gene lost 0 bases and the J gene lost 0 bases, with 7 bases spanning the gap. The germline gives CDR1 SGHKS, CDR2 YYEKEE (reference sequence). The CDR3 covers 15 residues. In nucleotides, the CDR3 is TGTGCCAGCAGCTTGGGGGACATCTCTGGAAACACCATATATTTT. As protein: CASSLGDISGNTIYF.

The chain carries TRBV10-3 and TRBJ1-2; TRBD1 is a possible D gene (6 bases). CDR3 size: 13 residues. The germline V and J ends were trimmed by 3 bases and 8 bases, with 13 bases remaining between them. Germline CDR1 and CDR2: ENHRY and SYGVKD. The CDR3 spells CAISEVSGAGYTF. CDR3 coding DNA: TGTGCCATCAGTGAAGTATCAGGGGCCGGCTACACCTTC.

The chain has TRBV10-2 and TRBJ2-3; 15 nucleotides line up with TRBD2. J gave up 4 bases and V 3 bases, and 2 bases lay outside the gene matches. The V gene's germline CDR1 is WSHSY and CDR2 SAAADI. The CDR3 spans 16 residues. CDR3 region: CASSEWTSGGADTQYF. CDR3 nucleotides: TGCGCCAGCAGTGAATGGACTAGCGGGGGGGCAGATACGCAGTATTTT.

V is TRBV18 and J is TRBJ1-2; D remains unclear. V gave up 0 bases and J gave up 8 bases, with 16 bases separating them. This CDR3 has 15 residues. CDR1 and CDR2 from the germline V gene are KGHSH and LQKENI. The CDR3 here is CASSPPEQNSGGYTF. CDR3 bases: TGTGCCAGCTCACCACCGGAACAAAACTCGGGAGGCTACACCTTC.

This CDR3 reads CASSLGGEYTEAFF. In DNA form, the CDR3 reads TGTGCCAGCAGCCTAGGGGGAGAGTACACTGAAGCTTTCTTT. J is TRBJ1-1 and V is TRBV7-9, with D maybe TRBD1 (6 bases). The V and J ends lost 5 bases and 3 bases respectively, with 13 bases between them. Per germline, CDR1 SEHNR and CDR2 FQNEAQ (reference sequence). The CDR3 loop spans 14 amino acids.

The chain carries TRBV19 and TRBJ2-2; 11 bases align to TRBD1. Germline CDR1 is LNHDA and CDR2 is SQIVND (reference sequence). V shed 4 bases, J shed 3 bases, and the junction held 4 bases outside the gene matches. This CDR3 spans 16 amino acids. As DNA, the CDR3 is TGTGCCAGTAGTACGAGGGACAGGGGGTACACCGGGGAGCTGTTTTTT. This sequence encodes CASSTRDRGYTGELFF.

The rearrangement links TRBV13 to TRBJ1-6; unclear D gene. Germline CDR1 reads PRHDT; CDR2 reads FYEKMQ (reference sequence). Trimming took 0 bases from V and 0 from J, leaving 9 bases between them. The CDR3 has 17 amino acids. CDR3 bases: TGTGCCAGCAGCTTAGGGTTTCGGAGCTCCTATAATTCACCCCTCCACTTT. It is translated as CASSLGFRSSYNSPLHF.

The V gene is TRBV11-2, the J gene TRBJ2-3; D is uncertain. The CDR3 covers 15 residues. Germline CDR1 reads SGHAT; CDR2 reads FQNNGV. Trimming removed 5 bases from V and 4 bases from J, with 16 bases in between. CDR3 nucleotide sequence: TGTGCCAGCAGCCCCGTTGAGCGAGGCGCAGATACGCAGTATTTT. Translation: CASSPVERGADTQYF.

This chain connects TRBV7-8 to TRBJ2-5; 13 bases agree with TRBD2. The CDR3 spans 16 residues. CDR1 is SGHVS and CDR2 is FQNEAQ in the germline V gene. V was pared by 6 bases and J by 6 bases, with 10 bases of the junction left unmatched. The CDR3 nucleotides read TGTGCCAGCAGTCCCTCGACTAGCGGGGGGTCAAAGACCCAGTACTTC. It encodes CASSPSTSGGSKTQYF.

The chain couples TRBV5-1 to TRBJ1-2; TRBD1 aligns across 8 bases. Germline V gene sequence: CDR1 SGHRS, CDR2 YFSETQ. Trimming cost V 1 base and J 3 bases; bases outside gene matches: 5. The CDR3 has 15 residues. CDR3 nucleotides: TGCGCCAGCAGCTTGACGGGACAGGCCGACTATGGCTACACCTTC. It encodes CASSLTGQADYGYTF.

The chain has TRBV5-1 and TRBJ1-2; D not resolved. The CDR3 covers 13 residues. Germline CDR1 reads SGHRS; CDR2 reads YFSETQ. Trimming shortened V by 4 bases and J by 2 bases, and 9 bases separated the two germline ends. This CDR3 is CASSADLNYGYTF. The CDR3 DNA sequence: TGCGCCAGCAGCGCCGACTTAAACTATGGCTACACCTTC. The entire variable domain, with the rest obtained from reference TRBV5-1 and TRBJ1-2, is as follows: KAGVTQTPRYLIKTRGQQVTLSCSPISGHRSVSWYQQTPGQGLQFLFEYFSETQRNKGNFPGRFSGRQFSNSRSEMNVSTLELGDSALYLCASSADLNYGYTFGSGTRLTVV.

The V call is TRBV25-1, the J call TRBJ1-1; 10 nucleotides match TRBD1. Germline trimming cut 1 base from V and 1 base from J; bases unmatched to any gene: 3. The CDR3 is 16 residues long. CDR1 MGHDK and CDR2 SYGVNS come from the germline V gene. In DNA form, the CDR3 reads TGTGCCAGCAGTGAATGGACAGGGGGAAGGAACACTGAAGCTTTCTTT. This codes for CASSEWTGGRNTEAFF.

V is TRBV2 and J is TRBJ1-2, with D tentatively TRBD1 (6 bases). From germline, CDR1 is SNHLY and CDR2 FYNNEI. The CDR3 length is 18 residues. The ends were cut back, 5 bases at V and 2 bases at J, with 24 bases in the middle. CDR3 amino acids: CASSPVFLIRDKNYGYTF. The CDR3 nucleotides read TGTGCCAGCAGTCCCGTTTTTTTAATCAGGGACAAAAACTATGGCTACACCTTC.

This clone was observed a few times. The chain recombines TRBV27 with TRBJ2-1; 13 nucleotides align to TRBD2. V was pared by 3 bases and J by 10 bases, with 9 bases of the junction left unmatched. There are 16 residues in the CDR3. Germline-derived CDR1 and CDR2 are MNHEY and SMNVEV (reference sequence). The CDR3: CASSFFTSGGAEEQFF. CDR3 coding DNA: TGTGCCAGCAGTTTTTTTACTAGCGGGGGGGCGGAAGAGCAGTTCTTC.

The CDR3 sequence is CSVEDLYLQNYGYTF. CDR3 nucleotides: TGCAGCGTTGAAGATCTTTATCTGCAGAACTATGGCTACACCTTC. This chain links TRBV29-1 with TRBJ1-2, with D unclear. V lost 0 bases and J lost 2, with 13 bases in between. There are 15 residues in the CDR3. Germline V gene sequence: CDR1 SQVTM, CDR2 ANQGSEA.